This paragraph reports one T cell receptor beta chain. As yet, its antigen is unknown. The data were obtained in a study of T cell responses to AZD1222 COVID-19 vaccine. The table came from immunoSEQ multiplex PCR; TCRdb's copy has only in-frame clones and leaves some out. The sample lists approximately 89,000 clones, over 80% occurring once. Study outcomes and limitations: Donors were largely white British and mainly female; clonal diversity was possibly underestimated. Reportedly, close to half of spike-specific TCRs are directed against unmutated variant regions. After two AZD1222 doses, spike-specific TCR breadth and depth rose versus day 0.

V was clipped by 2 bases and J by 5 bases, with 14 bases between them. The CDR3 has 15 amino acids. The germline gives CDR1 SGHRS, CDR2 YFSETQ. The specimen was peripheral blood, collected on day 0 of MenACWY control vaccination. V is TRBV5-1 and J is TRBJ2-4, with D perhaps being TRBD1 or TRBD2 (5 bases each). This TCR was sampled from an adult in good health. Written as DNA, the CDR3 is TGCGCCAGCAGCTTTACCGGGACGGGCCAAAACATTCAGTACTTC. It yields the protein CASSFTGTGQNIQYF.